Included here is one T cell receptor beta chain sequence, with context. Some clones are missing from TCRdb's copy, which holds only in-frame ones; the method was immunoSEQ multiplex PCR. Among 2.3 million or so clones listed, 90% to 95% were seen once. These data come from a study of shared clonotypes between healthy human individuals. This CDR3 spans 15 amino acids. Deletions cut 8 bases from V and 6 bases from J, with 20 bases between. Germline-derived CDR1 and CDR2 are MNHEY and SMNVEV (reference sequence). The V call is TRBV27, the J call TRBJ2-1; D may be TRBD1 or TRBD2 (5 bases each). This receptor was taken from a man aged 18 to 29 in good health. Some clones in this sample may be carry-over from other donors' samples. The material sequenced was naive CD4+ T cells from PBMCs. This sample's subset: CD45RA+ positively selected. CDR3 sequence: CASRMRDGGVNEQFF. The DNA of the CDR3 is TGTGCCAGCCGAATGAGGGACGGTGGTGTCAATGAGCAGTTCTTC.